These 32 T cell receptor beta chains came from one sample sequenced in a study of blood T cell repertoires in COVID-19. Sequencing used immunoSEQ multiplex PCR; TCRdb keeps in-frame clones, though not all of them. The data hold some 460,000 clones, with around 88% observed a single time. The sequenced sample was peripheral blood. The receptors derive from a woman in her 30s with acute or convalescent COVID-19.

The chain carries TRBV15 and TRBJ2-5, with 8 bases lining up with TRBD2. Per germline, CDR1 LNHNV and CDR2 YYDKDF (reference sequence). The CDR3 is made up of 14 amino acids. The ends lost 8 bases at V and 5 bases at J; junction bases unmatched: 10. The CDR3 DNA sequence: TGTGCCACCGGGGTTAGCGGGGAGGAGGAGACCCAGTACTTC. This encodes CATGVSGEEETQYF.

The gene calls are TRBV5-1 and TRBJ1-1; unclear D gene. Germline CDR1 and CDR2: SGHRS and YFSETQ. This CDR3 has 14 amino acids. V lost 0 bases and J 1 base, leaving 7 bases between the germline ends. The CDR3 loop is CASSLVQQNTEAFF. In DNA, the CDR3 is TGCGCCAGCAGCTTGGTACAGCAGAACACTGAAGCTTTCTTT.

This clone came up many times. The CDR3 bases are TGCGCCAGCAGCCGTACAGAGGGTTACACTGAAGCTTTCTTT. Translated, it gives CASSRTEGYTEAFF. V is TRBV5-1 and J is TRBJ1-1; D remains ambiguous. Germline V gene sequence: CDR1 SGHRS, CDR2 YFSETQ. Trimming took 4 bases from V and 3 from J, leaving 13 bases between them. This CDR3 contains 14 residues.

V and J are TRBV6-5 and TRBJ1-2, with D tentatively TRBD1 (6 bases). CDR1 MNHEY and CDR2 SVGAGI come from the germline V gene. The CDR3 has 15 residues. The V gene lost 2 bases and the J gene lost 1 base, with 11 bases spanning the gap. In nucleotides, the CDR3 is TGTGCCAGCAGTTACCCAGGGGCAGGTAACTATGGCTACACCTTC. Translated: CASSYPGAGNYGYTF.

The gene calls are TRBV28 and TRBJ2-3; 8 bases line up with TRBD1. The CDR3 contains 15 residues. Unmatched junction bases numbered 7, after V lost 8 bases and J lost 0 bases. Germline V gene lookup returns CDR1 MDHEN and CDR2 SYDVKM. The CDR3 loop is CASPPRTGSTDTQYF. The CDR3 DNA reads TGTGCCAGCCCCCCCCGGACAGGGAGCACAGATACGCAGTATTTT.

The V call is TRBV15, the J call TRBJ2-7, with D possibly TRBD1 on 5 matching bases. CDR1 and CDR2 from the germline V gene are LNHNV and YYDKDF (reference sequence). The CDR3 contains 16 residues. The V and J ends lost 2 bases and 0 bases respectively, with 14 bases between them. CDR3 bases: TGTGCCACCAGCAGATACAGGACGTCAAGCTCCTACGAGCAGTACTTC. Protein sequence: CATSRYRTSSSYEQYF.

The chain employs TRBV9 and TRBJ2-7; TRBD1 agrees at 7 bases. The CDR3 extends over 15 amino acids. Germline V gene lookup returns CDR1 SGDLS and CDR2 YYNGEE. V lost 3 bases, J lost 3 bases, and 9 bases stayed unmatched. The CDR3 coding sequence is TGTGCCAGCAGCGCCGGGGACAGTAATATCTACGAGCAGTACTTC. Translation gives CASSAGDSNIYEQYF.

The CDR3 bases are TGTGCCAGCAGTGAAACAGGGGGCAAAGAGGGAGATACGCAGTATTTT. This sequence encodes CASSETGGKEGDTQYF. The chain combines TRBV28 with TRBJ2-3, with 9 positions matching TRBD1. The CDR3 spans 16 residues. The germline V gene encodes CDR1 MDHEN and CDR2 SYDVKM. The J segment lost 5 bases and the V segment lost 5 bases, leaving 11 bases of the junction unmatched.

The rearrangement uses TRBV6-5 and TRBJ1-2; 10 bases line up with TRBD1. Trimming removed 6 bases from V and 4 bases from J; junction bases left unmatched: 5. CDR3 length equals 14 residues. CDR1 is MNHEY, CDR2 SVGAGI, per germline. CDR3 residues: CASRGTGVFYGYTF. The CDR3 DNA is TGTGCCAGCAGGGGGACAGGGGTTTTCTATGGCTACACCTTC.

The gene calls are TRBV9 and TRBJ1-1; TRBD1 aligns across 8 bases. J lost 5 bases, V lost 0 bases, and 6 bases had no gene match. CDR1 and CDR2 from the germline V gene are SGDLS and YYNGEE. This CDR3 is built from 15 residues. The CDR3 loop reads CASSVEARGLTEAFF. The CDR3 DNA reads TGTGCCAGCAGCGTAGAGGCCAGGGGGCTTACTGAAGCTTTCTTT. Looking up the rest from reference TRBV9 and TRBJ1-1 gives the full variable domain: DSGVTQTPKHLITATGQRVTLRCSPRSGDLSVYWYQQSLDQGLQFLIQYYNGEERAKGNILERFSAQQFPDLHSELNLSSLELGDSALYFCASSVEARGLTEAFFGQGTRLTVV.

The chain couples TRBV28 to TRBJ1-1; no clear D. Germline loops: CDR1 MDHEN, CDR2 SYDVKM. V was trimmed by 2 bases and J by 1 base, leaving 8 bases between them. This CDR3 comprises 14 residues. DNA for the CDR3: TGTGCCAGCAGTTTACGCGGGAAGAACACTGAAGCTTTCTTT. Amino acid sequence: CASSLRGKNTEAFF.

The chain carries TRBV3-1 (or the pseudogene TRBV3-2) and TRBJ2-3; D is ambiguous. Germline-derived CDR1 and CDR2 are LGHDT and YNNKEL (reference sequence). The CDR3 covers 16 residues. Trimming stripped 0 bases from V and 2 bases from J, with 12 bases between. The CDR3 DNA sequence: TGTGCCAGCAGCCAAGACGTGAACAGCCACACAGATACGCAGTATTTT. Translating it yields CASSQDVNSHTDTQYF.

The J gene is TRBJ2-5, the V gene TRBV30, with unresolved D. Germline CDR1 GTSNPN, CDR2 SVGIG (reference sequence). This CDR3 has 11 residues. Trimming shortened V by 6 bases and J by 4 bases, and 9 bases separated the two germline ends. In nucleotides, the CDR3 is TGTGCCTGCCTGGAGAGAGAGACCCAGTACTTC. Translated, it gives CACLERETQYF.

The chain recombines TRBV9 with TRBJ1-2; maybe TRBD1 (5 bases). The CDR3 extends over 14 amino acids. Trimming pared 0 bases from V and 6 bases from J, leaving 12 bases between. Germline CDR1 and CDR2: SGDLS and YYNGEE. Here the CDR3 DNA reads TGTGCCAGCAGCGTAGCTCAGGGATGGGATGGCTACACCTTC. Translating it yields CASSVAQGWDGYTF.

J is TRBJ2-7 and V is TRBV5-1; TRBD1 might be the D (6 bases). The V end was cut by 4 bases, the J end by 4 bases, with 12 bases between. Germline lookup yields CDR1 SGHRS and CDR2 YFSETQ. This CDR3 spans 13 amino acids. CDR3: CASSTRTVYEQYF. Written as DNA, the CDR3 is TGCGCCAGCAGCACGCGGACAGTTTACGAGCAGTACTTC.

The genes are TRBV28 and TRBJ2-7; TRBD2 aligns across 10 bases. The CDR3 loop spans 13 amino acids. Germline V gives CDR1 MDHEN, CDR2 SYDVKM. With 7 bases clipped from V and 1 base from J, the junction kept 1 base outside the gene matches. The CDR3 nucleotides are TGTGCCAGCACTAGCGGGGGATCCTACGAGCAGTACTTC. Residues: CASTSGGSYEQYF.

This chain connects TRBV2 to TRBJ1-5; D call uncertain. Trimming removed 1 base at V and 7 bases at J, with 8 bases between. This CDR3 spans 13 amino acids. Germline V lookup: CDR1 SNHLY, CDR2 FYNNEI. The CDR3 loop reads CASSEETGQPQHF. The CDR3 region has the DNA TGTGCCAGCAGTGAAGAGACTGGGCAGCCCCAGCATTTT.

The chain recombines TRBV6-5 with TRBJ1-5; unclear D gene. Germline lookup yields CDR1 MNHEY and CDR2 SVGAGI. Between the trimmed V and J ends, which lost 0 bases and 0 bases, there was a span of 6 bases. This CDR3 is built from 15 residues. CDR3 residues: CASSYSFGSNQPQHF. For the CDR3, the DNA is TGTGCCAGCAGTTACTCGTTCGGTAGCAATCAGCCCCAGCATTTT.

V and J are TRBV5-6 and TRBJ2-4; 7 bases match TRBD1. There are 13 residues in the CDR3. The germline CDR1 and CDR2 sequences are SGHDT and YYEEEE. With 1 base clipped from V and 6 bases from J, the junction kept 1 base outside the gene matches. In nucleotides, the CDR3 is TGTGCCAGCAGCTTGAGGGACAGAAACATTCAGTACTTC. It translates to CASSLRDRNIQYF.

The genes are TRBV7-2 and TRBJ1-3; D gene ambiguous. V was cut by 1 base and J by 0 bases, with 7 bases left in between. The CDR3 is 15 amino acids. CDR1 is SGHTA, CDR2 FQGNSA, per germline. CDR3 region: CASSLGALSGNTIYF. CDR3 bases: TGTGCCAGCAGCTTAGGGGCACTCTCTGGAAACACCATATATTTT.

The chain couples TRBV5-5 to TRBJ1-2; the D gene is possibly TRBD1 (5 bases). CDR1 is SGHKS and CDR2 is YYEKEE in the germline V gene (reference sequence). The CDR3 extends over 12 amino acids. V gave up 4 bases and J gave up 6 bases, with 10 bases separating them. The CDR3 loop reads CASSRQGDGYTF. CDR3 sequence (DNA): TGTGCCAGCAGCAGACAAGGGGATGGCTACACCTTC.

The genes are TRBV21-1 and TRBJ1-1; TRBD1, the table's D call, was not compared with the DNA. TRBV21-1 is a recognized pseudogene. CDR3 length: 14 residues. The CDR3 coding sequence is TGTGCCAGCAGCCCCCTCGAAGGGGGAACTGAAGCTTTCTTT. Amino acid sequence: CASSPLEGGTEAFF.

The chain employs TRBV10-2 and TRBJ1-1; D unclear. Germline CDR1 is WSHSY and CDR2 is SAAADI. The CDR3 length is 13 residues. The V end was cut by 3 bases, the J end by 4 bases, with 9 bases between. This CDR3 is CASSDAGGTEAFF. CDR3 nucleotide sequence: TGCGCCAGCAGTGACGCAGGTGGCACTGAAGCTTTCTTT.

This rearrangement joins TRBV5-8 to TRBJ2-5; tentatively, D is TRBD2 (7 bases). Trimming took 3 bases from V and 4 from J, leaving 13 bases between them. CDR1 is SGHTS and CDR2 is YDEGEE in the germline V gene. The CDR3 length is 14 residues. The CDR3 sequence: CASSSRGGGETQYF. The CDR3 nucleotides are TGTGCCAGCAGCTCTCGAGGGGGGGGAGAGACCCAGTACTTC.

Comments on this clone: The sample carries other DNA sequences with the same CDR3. CDR3: CASSVGLQETQYF. CDR3 in DNA: TGTGCCAGCAGCGTAGGTTTACAAGAGACCCAGTACTTC. The chain recombines TRBV9 with TRBJ2-5; no clear D gene. The CDR3 sequence is 13 residues long. Germline loops: CDR1 SGDLS, CDR2 YYNGEE. The V end lost 0 bases, the J end lost 2 bases, and 5 bases lay between the germline ends.

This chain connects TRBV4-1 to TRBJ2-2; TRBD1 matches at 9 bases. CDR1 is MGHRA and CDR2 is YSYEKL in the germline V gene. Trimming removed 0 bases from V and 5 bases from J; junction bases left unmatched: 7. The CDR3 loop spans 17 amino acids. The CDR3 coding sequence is TGCGCCAGCAGCCAAGATCAGGGGGGACAGGGAACCGGGGAGCTGTTTTTT. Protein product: CASSQDQGGQGTGELFF.

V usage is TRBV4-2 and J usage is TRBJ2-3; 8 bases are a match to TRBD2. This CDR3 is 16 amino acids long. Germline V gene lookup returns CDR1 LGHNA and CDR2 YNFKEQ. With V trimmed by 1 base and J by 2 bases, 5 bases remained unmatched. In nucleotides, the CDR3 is TGTGCCAGCAGCCAAGGAGCGGGGGTTCACACAGATACGCAGTATTTT. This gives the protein CASSQGAGVHTDTQYF.

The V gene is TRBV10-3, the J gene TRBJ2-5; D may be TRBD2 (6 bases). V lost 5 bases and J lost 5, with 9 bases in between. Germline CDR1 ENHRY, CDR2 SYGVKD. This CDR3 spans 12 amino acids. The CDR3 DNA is TGTGCCATCAGTCCTAGCGTCGAGACCCAGTACTTC. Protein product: CAISPSVETQYF.

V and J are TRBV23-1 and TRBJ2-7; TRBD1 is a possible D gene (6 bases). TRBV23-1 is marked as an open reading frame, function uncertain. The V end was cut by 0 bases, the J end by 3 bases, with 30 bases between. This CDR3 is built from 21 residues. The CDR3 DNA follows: TGCGCCAGCAGTCAATCGCTGACAGGAAAAGATCAGGATCTAATTGTCTACGAGCAGTACTTC. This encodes CASSQSLTGKDQDLIVYEQYF.

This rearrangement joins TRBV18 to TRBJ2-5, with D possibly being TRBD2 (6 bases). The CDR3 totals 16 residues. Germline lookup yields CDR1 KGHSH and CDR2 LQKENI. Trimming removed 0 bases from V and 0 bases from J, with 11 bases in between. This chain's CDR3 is CASSPPLAGYQETQYF. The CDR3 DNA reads TGTGCCAGCTCACCACCGCTGGCGGGATACCAAGAGACCCAGTACTTC.

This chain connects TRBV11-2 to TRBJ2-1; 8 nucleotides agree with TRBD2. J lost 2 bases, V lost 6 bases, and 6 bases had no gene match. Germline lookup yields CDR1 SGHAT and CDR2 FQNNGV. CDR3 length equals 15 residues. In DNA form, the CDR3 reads TGTGCCAGCAGAGGAATGCGGGGGGCCTACAATGAGCAGTTCTTC. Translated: CASRGMRGAYNEQFF.

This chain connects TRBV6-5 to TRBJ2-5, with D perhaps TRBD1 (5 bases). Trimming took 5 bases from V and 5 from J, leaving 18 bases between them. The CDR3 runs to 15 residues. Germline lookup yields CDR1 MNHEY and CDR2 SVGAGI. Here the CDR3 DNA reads TGTGCCAGCAGTACCCGACAGACCTTTCAGGAGACCCAGTACTTC. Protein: CASSTRQTFQETQYF.